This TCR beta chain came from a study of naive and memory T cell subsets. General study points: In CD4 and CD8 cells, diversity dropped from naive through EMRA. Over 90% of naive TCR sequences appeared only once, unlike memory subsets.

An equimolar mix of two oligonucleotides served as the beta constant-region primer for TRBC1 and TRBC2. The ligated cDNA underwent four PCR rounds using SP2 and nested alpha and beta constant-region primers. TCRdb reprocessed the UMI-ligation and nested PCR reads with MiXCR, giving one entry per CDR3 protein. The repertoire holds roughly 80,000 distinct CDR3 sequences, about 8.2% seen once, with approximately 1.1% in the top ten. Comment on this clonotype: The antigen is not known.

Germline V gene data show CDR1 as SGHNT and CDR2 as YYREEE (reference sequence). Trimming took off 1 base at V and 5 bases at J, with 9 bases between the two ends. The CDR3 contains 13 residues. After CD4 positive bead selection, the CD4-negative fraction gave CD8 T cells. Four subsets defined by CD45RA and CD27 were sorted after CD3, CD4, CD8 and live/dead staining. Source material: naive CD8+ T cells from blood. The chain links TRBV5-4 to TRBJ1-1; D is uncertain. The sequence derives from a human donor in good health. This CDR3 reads CASSLWGGTEAFF. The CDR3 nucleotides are TGTGCCAGCAGCTTGTGGGGTGGGACTGAAGCTTTCTTT. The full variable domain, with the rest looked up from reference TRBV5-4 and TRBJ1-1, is ETGVTQSPTHLIKTRGQQVTLRCSSQSGHNTVSWYQQALGQGPQFIFQYYREEENGRGNFPPRFSGLQFPNYSSELNVNALELDDSALYLCASSLWGGTEAFFGQGTRLTVV.